The present T cell receptor beta chain was sequenced within a study of shared clonotypes between healthy human individuals (dated by TCRdb to 2019 to 2021). For the wider study: The cohort comprised a couple of women and three men aged 18 to 49 years. For each donor, three plates each were used for CD4 naive and CD4 memory, two plates were used for CD8 naive, and one plate was used for CD8 memory. Blood TCR repertoires of roughly five healthy adults were deeply sequenced to estimate repertoire size and the extent of clonotype sharing between individuals. Libraries were prepared and TCR repertoires were sequenced by different laboratories using diverse techniques, in order to increase sequencing depth and limit assay-specific biases. Each donor's leukapheresis produced roughly between roughly 0.85 and 10 billion PBMCs.

Donors were healthy HIV-negative adults with no recently reported acute infections or vaccinations. Every donor was a Caucasian adult residing in Nashville, Tennessee, USA. Magnetic negative selection was used to enrich CD4+ T cells, after which naive cells were positively selected on CD45RA and the negative fraction became the memory subset. After blood collection by leukapheresis, PBMCs were isolated using Ficoll-Histopaque density gradient centrifugation and then cryopreserved in the vapor phase of liquid nitrogen. Analytical flow cytometry was used to check the purity and quantity of every magnetically sorted T cell population. Each sorted fraction had its genomic DNA isolated and then quantified by UV absorbance on a Nanodrop 2000c. General findings and caveats noted by the study authors: Based on pairwise subsampling, the degree of clonotype sharing among donors was expected to be affected by sequencing depth. Sampling was restricted to blood, and TCR repertoires in tissues likely differ from the TCR repertoires found in blood. Naive subsets generally had larger estimated clonotype richness than memory subsets did. Higher generation probabilities were observed for clonotypes shared by all four sorted-subset donors than for non-shared clonotypes. Sharing across several donors was observed for around 5% of naive CD4, 3.5% of naive CD8, about 2.5% of memory CD4, and roughly 0.43% of memory CD8 clonotypes. The small number of donors limited the genetic and exposure-history diversity represented. Even with the large sequencing depth, rarefaction of the sorted-subset datasets indicated that sequencing was incomplete.

TCR CDR3 regions were amplified from genomic DNA by multiplex PCR using the deep immunoSEQ assay. Genomic DNA extracted from each cell subset was distributed evenly over all wells of several immunoSEQ 96-well plates, and each plate served as one replicate. For sorted subsets, around 200 ng genomic DNA, equal to 25,000 to 35,000 T cell genomes, was loaded into each replicate PCR. Purified libraries were quantified with a Qubit 3.0 fluorometer, sized on a Bioanalyzer 2100, and re-quantified with the KAPA Library Quantification kit. A separate single-read 150-cycle Illumina NextSeq 550 flow cell was used to sequence each immunoSEQ 96-well plate. In the authors' own workflow: Because the immunoSEQ output held only junctional sequences and lacked quality scores, the filtering could not match the filtering applied to full-length reads. To assign V/J genes and CDR3, sequences were annotated against IMGT germline references using PyIR, a Python wrapper for IgBLAST v1.9. Reads were filtered out if the reads had weak V/J assignments (E-value above 1e-6), no CDR3, stop codons, out-of-frame junctions, or ambiguous translated residues. A V3J clonotype was defined by an identical inferred V gene, J gene, and CDR3 amino acid sequence. Percentage overlap between repertoires was calculated by dividing the number of shared unique clonotypes by the size of the smaller repertoire. RTK rarefaction, the Chao1 estimator, and Recon v2.1 estimates of unobserved clonotypes were used to assess repertoire richness. OLGA was used to compute generation probabilities for all TCRbeta clonotypes that the gDNA method yielded from a handful of donors. The source is immuneACCESS, and TCRdb retained only in-frame sequences with V and J called. Part of the clones is not carried over; for the studies checked, unresolved V genes explain less than half of this, and the remainder is unexplained. The DNA was the basis for D and trimming; V, J and clone size are from that table. The sample includes roughly 700,000 clones, with around two thirds observed a single time. Of the sample, approximately 1.7% is held by the ten largest clones.

A remark on this clone: Which antigen it targets is not known. No per-base quality is available; no much larger clone lies one base away.

The CDR3 sequence holds 14 residues, the cysteine and phenylalanine included. Of the read, only the CDR3 DNA is kept; its 42 bases are in frame from base 1. Looking up the germline V gene yields CDR1 SGHRS and CDR2 YFSETQ. The junction carries 9 bases between V and J, which are trimmed by 1 base and 3 bases respectively. The chain joins TRBV5-1 to TRBJ2-3; the D gene remains uncertain. This receptor was identified in a woman aged 25-40 years in good health. Sequenced input: memory CD4+ T cells sorted from blood. The cell subset or site label here, explained by the study, means: CD45RA-negative fraction. At the DNA level, the sequence is TGCGCCAGCAGCTTGTATGGTAGAACAGATACGCAGTATTTT. Translation gives CASSLYGRTDTQYF.